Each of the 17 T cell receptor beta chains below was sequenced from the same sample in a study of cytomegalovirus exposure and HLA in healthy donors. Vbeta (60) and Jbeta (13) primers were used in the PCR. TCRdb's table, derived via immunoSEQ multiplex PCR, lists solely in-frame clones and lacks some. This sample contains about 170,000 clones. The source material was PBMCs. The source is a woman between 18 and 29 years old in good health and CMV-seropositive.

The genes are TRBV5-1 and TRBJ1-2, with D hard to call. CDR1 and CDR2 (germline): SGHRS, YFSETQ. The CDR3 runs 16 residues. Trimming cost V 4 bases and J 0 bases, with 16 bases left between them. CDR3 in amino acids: CASSPGADKPNYGYTF. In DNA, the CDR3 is TGCGCCAGCAGCCCCGGTGCGGATAAGCCTAACTATGGCTACACCTTC.

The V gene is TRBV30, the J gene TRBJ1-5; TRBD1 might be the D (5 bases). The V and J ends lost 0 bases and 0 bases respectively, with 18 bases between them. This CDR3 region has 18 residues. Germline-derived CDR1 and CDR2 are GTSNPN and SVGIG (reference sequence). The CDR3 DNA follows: TGTGCCTGGAGTGTACCTGTCCTCTCAGGGTTTAGCAATCAGCCCCAGCATTTT. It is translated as CAWSVPVLSGFSNQPQHF. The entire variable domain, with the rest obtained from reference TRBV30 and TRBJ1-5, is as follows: SQTIHQWPATLVQPVGSPLSLECTVEGTSNPNLYWYRQAAGRGLQLLFYSVGIGQISSEVPQNLSASRPQDRQFILSSKKLLLSDSGFYLCAWSVPVLSGFSNQPQHFGDGTRLSIL.

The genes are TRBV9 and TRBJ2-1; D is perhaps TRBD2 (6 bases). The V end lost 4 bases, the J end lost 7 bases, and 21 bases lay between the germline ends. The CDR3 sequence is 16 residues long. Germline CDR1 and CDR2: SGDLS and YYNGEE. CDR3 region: CASSLHGGVGRNEQFF. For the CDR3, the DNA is TGTGCCAGCAGCCTCCACGGCGGGGTTGGGAGGAATGAGCAGTTCTTC.

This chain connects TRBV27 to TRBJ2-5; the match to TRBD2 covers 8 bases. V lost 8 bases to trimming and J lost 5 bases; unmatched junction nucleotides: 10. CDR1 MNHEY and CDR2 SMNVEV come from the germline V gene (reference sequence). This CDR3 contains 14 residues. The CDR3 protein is CASGRGRGGETQYF. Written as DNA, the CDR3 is TGTGCCAGCGGGAGGGGACGCGGGGGGGAGACCCAGTACTTC.

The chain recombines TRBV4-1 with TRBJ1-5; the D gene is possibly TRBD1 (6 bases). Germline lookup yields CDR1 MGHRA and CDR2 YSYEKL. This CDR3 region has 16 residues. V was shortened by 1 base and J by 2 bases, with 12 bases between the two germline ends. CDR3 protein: CASSQAMGAGNQPQHF. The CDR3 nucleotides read TGCGCCAGCAGCCAAGCAATGGGGGCTGGCAATCAGCCCCAGCATTTT.

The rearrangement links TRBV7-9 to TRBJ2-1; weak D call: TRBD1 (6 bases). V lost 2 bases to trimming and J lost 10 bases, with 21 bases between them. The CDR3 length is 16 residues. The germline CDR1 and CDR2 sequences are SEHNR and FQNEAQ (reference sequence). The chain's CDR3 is CASSLFSIQTGPEQFF. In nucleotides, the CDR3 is TGTGCCAGCAGCTTATTTTCGATACAGACAGGTCCGGAGCAGTTCTTC.

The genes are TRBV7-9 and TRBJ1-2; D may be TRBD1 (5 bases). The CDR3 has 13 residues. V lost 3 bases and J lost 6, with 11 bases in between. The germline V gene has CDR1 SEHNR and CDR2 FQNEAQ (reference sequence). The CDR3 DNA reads TGTGCCAGCAGCTTTGCGGGGGAGGATGGCTACACCTTC. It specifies CASSFAGEDGYTF.

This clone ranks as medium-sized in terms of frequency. The chain's CDR3 is CASSDRRQGGEKLFF. The CDR3 DNA reads TGTGCCAGCAGCGACCGAAGACAGGGAGGTGAAAAACTGTTTTTT. V and J are TRBV9 and TRBJ1-4; TRBD1 matches at 7 bases. The CDR3 consists of 15 residues. V shed 3 bases, J shed 7 bases, and the junction held 9 bases outside the gene matches. The germline CDR1 and CDR2 sequences are SGDLS and YYNGEE.

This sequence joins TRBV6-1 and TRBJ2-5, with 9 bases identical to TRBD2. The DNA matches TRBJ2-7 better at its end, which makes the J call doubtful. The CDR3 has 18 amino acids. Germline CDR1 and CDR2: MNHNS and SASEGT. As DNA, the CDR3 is TGTGCCAGCAGTGAGTCTCTGCTAGCGGGGCGGATCTTCTACGAGCAGTACTTC. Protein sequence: CASSESLLAGRIFYEQYF.

The CDR3 DNA reads as TGTGCCAGCAGCCAAAGAGGGGGCCCATACAATGAGCAGTTCTTC. Translated: CASSQRGGPYNEQFF. J is TRBJ2-1 and V is TRBV14; 7 bases fit TRBD1. V was clipped by 2 bases and J by 4 bases; unmatched bases: 5. This CDR3 region has 15 residues. Germline V gives CDR1 SGHDN, CDR2 FVKESK.

CDR3 DNA sequence: TGTGCCAGCAGTCGACAGGGGGACACCGGGGAGCTGTTTTTT. Translating gives CASSRQGDTGELFF. The genes are TRBV5-4 and TRBJ2-2, with 9 bases identical to TRBD1. V was pared by 5 bases and J by 3 bases, with 2 bases of the junction left unmatched. In germline, CDR1 is SGHNT, CDR2 YYREEE (reference sequence). The CDR3 sequence is 14 residues long.

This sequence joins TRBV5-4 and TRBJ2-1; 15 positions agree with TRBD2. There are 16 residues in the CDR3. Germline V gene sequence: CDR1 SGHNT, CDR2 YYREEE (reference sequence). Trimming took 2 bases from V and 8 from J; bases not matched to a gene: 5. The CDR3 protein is CASSLRTSGGAYEQFF. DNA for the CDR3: TGTGCCAGCAGCTTACGGACTAGCGGGGGGGCCTATGAGCAGTTCTTC. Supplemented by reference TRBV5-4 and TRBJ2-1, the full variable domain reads ETGVTQSPTHLIKTRGQQVTLRCSSQSGHNTVSWYQQALGQGPQFIFQYYREEENGRGNFPPRFSGLQFPNYSSELNVNALELDDSALYLCASSLRTSGGAYEQFFGPGTRLTVL.

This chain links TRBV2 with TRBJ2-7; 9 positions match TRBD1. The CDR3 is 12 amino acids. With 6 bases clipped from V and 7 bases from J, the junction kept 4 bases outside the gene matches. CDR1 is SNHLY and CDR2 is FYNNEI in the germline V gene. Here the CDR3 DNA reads TGTGCCAGCAGGACAGGGGGTCGAGAGCAGTACTTC. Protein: CASRTGGREQYF. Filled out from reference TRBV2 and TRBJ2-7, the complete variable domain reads EPEVTQTPSHQVTQMGQEVILRCVPISNHLYFYWYRQILGQKVEFLVSFYNNEISEKSEIFDDQFSVERPDGSNFTLKIRSTKLEDSAMYFCASRTGGREQYFGPGTRLTVT.

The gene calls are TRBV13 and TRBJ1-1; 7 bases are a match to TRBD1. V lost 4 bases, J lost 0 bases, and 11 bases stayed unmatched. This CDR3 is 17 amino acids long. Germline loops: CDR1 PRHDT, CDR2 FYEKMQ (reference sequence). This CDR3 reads CASSYRQGWGMNTEAFF. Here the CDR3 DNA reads TGTGCCAGCAGCTACCGACAGGGTTGGGGCATGAACACTGAAGCTTTCTTT. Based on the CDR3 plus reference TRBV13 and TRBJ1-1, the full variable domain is AAGVIQSPRHLIKEKRETATLKCYPIPRHDTVYWYQQGPGQDPQFLISFYEKMQSDKGSIPDRFSAQQFSDYHSELNMSSLELGDSALYFCASSYRQGWGMNTEAFFGQGTRLTVV.

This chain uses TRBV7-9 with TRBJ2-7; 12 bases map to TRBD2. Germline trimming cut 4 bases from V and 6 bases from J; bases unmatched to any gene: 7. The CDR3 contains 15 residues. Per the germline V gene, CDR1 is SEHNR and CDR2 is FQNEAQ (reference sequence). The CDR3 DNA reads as TGTGCCAGCAGCTCCACGGGACTAGCGGGTGGCGAGCAGTACTTC. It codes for CASSSTGLAGGEQYF.

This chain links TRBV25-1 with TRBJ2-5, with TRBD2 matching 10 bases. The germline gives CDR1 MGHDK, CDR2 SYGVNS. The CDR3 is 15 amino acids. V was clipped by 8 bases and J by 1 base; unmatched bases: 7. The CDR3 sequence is CASARTSGLQETQYF. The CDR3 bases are TGTGCCAGCGCCCGGACTAGCGGACTCCAAGAGACCCAGTACTTC.

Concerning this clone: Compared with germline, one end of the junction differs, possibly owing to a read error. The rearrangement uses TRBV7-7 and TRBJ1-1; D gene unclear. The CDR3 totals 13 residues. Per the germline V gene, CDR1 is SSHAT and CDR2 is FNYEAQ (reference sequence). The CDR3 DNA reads TGTGCTAGCAGCCAATCTAAGAACACTGAAGCTTTCTTT. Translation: CASSQSKNTEAFF.